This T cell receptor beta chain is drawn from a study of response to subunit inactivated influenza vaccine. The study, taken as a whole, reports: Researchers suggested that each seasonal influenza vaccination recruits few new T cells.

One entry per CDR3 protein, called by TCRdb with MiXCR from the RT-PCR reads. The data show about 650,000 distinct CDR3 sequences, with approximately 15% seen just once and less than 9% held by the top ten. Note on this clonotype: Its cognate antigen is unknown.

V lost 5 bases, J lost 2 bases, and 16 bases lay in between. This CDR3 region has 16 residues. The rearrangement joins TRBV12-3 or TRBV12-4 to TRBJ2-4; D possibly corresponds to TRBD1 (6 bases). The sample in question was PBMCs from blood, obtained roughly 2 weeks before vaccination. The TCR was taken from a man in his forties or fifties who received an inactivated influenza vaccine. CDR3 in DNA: TGTGCCAGCAGTCCGGCAGGGGCGAGTACCAAAAACATTCAGTACTTC. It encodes CASSPAGASTKNIQYF.